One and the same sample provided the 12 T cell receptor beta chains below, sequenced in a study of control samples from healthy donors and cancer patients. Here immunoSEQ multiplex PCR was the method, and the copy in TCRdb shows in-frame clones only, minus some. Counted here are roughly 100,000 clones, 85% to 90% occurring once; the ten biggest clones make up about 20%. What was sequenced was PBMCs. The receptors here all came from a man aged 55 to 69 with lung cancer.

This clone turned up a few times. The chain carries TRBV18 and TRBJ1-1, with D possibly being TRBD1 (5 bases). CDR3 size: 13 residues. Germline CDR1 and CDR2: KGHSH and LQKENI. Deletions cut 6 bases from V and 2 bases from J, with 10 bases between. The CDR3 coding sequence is TGTGCCAGCTCTCGGGACCGTAACACTGAAGCTTTCTTT. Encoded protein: CASSRDRNTEAFF.

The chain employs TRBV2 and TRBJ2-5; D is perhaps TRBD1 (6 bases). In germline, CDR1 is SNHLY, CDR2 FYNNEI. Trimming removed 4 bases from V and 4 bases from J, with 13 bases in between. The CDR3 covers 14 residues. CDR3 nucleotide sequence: TGTGCCAGCAGTGTAGCAGGGGAAGGAGAGACCCAGTACTTC. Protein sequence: CASSVAGEGETQYF.

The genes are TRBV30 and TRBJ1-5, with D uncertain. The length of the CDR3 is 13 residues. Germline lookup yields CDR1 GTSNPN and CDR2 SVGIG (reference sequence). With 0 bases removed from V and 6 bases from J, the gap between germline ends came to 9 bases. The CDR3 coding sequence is TGTGCCTGGAGTGTACGCAGTGGTCAGCCCCAGCATTTT. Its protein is CAWSVRSGQPQHF.

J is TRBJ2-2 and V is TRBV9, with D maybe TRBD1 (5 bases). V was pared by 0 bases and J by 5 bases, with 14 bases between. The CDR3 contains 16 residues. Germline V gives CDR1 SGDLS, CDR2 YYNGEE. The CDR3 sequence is CASSVGSGPQTGELFF. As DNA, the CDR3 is TGTGCCAGCAGCGTAGGATCAGGGCCCCAAACCGGGGAGCTGTTTTTT.

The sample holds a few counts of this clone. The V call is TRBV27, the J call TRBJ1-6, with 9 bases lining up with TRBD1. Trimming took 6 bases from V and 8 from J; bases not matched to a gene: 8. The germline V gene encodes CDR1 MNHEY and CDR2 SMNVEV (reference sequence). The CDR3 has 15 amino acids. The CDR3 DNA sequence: TGTGCCAGCAGCTGGGGGACAGGGAATCATTCACCCCTCCACTTT. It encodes CASSWGTGNHSPLHF.

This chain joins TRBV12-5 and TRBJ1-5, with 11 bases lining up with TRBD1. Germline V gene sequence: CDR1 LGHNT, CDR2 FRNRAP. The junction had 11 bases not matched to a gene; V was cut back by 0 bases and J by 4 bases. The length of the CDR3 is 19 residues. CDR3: CASGLVPDGQGAPNQPQHF. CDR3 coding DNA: TGTGCTAGTGGTTTGGTGCCAGACGGACAGGGGGCGCCGAATCAGCCCCAGCATTTT.

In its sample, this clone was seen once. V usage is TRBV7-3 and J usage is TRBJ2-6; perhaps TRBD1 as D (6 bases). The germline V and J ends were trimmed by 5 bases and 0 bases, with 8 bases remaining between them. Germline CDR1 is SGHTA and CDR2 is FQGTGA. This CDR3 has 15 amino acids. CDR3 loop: CASSATGSGANVLTF. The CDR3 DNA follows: TGTGCCAGCAGCGCGACAGGCTCTGGGGCCAACGTCCTGACTTTC.

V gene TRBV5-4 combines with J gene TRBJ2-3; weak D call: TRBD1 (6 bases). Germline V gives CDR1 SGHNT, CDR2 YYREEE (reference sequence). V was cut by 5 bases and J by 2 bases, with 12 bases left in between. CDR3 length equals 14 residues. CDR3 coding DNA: TGTGCCAGCAGTTCTGGACAGATCACAGATACGCAGTATTTT. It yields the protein CASSSGQITDTQYF.

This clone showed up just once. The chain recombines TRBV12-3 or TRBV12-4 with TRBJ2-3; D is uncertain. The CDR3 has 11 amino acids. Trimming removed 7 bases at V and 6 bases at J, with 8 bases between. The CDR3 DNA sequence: TGTGCCAGCACCCTGGAGGATACGCAGTATTTT. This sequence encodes CASTLEDTQYF.

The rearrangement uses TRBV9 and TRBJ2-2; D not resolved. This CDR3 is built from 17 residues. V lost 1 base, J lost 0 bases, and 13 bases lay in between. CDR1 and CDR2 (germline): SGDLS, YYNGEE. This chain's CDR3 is CASSVSWEAPNTGELFF. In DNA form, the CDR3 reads TGTGCCAGCAGCGTAAGTTGGGAAGCACCGAACACCGGGGAGCTGTTTTTT.

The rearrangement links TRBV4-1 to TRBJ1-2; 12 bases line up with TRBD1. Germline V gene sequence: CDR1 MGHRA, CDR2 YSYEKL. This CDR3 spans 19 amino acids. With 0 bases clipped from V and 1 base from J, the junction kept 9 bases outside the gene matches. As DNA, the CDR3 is TGCGCCAGCAGCCAAGATCCCTCGGGACAGGGGGCTATTAACTATGGCTACACCTTC. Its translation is CASSQDPSGQGAINYGYTF.

CDR3 in DNA: TGTGCCACCAGCAGAGGAAATATGGGGGCTGGGGCCAACGTCCTGACTTTC. As protein: CATSRGNMGAGANVLTF. V and J are TRBV15 and TRBJ2-6; D assignment may be TRBD1 or TRBD2 (5 bases each). CDR1 and CDR2 from the germline V gene are LNHNV and YYDKDF (reference sequence). The CDR3 runs to 17 residues. Trimming shortened V by 1 base and J by 2 bases, and 12 bases separated the two germline ends.